This T cell receptor (beta chain) was sequenced in a study of CD4 T cell repertoires in COVID-19. Study-wide points: Several top expanded SARS-CoV-2-reactive clonotypes were shared by two or three memory subsets.

Per the germline V gene, CDR1 is KGHSH and CDR2 is LQKENI. CDR3 size: 16 residues. V lost 0 bases to trimming and J lost 1 base, with 10 bases between them. Libraries were prepared by immunoSEQ multiplex PCR; TCRdb keeps only in-frame clonotypes and omits some of them. The sample includes more than 65,000 clones, 83% of them seen just once. Samples came from patients recovered from mild-to-severe COVID-19. Remarks on this clone: Its matching antigen is unknown.

This sample comprised CD4+ T cells from peripheral blood, obtained after recovery from COVID-19. This chain links TRBV18 with TRBJ2-4, with D unclear. This clonotype was obtained from a human donor who had COVID-19. Here the CDR3 reads CASSPPPVGAKNIQYF. The CDR3 nucleotides read TGTGCCAGCTCACCACCCCCGGTCGGGGCCAAAAACATTCAGTACTTC.